A selection of T cell receptor beta chains follows, all from one sample in a study of control samples from healthy donors and cancer patients. Here immunoSEQ multiplex PCR was the method, and the copy in TCRdb shows in-frame clones only, minus some. There are around 92,000 clones in the sample; approximately 78% occur only once, and about 2% lies in the top ten. Material for sequencing was blood. These receptors were collected from a man aged 55 to 70 in good health. The CDR3 runs from the conserved cysteine through the conserved F or W. D genes are given only for firm matches. A clone size is listed for some rows: how often the clone was seen (once, few, many), or a class if it is expanded.

V gene	D gene	clone size	J gene	CDR3 protein	CDR3 DNA
TRBV21-1	.	.	TRBJ2-1	CASSTLGGSGGGDEQFF	TGTGCCAGCAGCACCCTCGGGGGTAGCGGAGGGGGGGATGAGCAGTTCTTC
TRBV3-1/TRBV3-2	.	.	TRBJ1-1	CASTHKGWGGAFF	TGTGCCAGCACCCACAAAGGTTGGGGGGGAGCTTTCTTT
TRBV5-1	.	.	TRBJ1-4	CASSLEGGLNEKLFF	TGCGCCAGCAGCTTGGAAGGAGGACTTAATGAAAAACTGTTTTTT
TRBV10-1	.	once	TRBJ2-7	CAIRAPTGEQYF	TGCGCCATCAGGGCCCCAACGGGCGAGCAGTACTTC
TRBV19	.	once	TRBJ1-5	CASSMGFNQPQHF	TGTGCCAGTAGTATGGGGTTCAATCAGCCCCAGCATTTT
TRBV5-1	.	.	TRBJ2-5	CASRGSWGETQYF	TGCGCCAGCAGAGGGAGCTGGGGAGAGACCCAGTACTTC
TRBV18	.	.	TRBJ1-5	CASSPARAGQPQHF	TGTGCCAGCTCACCAGCGAGGGCAGGTCAGCCCCAGCATTTT
TRBV28	.	.	TRBJ1-6	CASRDIIGSPLHF	TGTGCCAGCAGGGACATCATAGGTTCACCCCTCCACTTT
TRBV19	.	few	TRBJ1-5	CASMGGGYSNQPQHF	TGTGCCAGTATGGGGGGGGGCTATAGCAATCAGCCCCAGCATTTT
TRBV11-2	.	few	TRBJ2-5	CASRHPGRNQETQYF	TGTGCCAGCAGGCACCCGGGACGGAACCAAGAGACCCAGTACTTC
TRBV7-8	.	.	TRBJ2-7	CASSFPPRDRSSYEQYF	TGTGCCAGCAGCTTCCCCCCTAGGGACCGCAGCTCCTACGAGCAGTACTTC
TRBV5-1	.	.	TRBJ2-6	CASSLAVSGANVLTF	TGCGCCAGCAGCTTGGCCGTCTCTGGGGCCAACGTCCTGACTTTC
TRBV7-3	TRBD2	.	TRBJ2-2	CASSHRLAGNTGELFF	TGTGCCAGCAGCCATCGACTAGCGGGGAACACCGGGGAGCTGTTTTTT
TRBV4-1	TRBD2	once	TRBJ2-3	CASREAAAGVTDTQYF	TGCGCCAGCAGAGAAGCAGCTGCGGGAGTTACAGATACGCAGTATTTT
TRBV5-1	.	.	TRBJ2-7	CASSFTINYEQYF	TGCGCCAGCAGCTTCACCATTAACTACGAGCAGTACTTC
TRBV27	.	.	TRBJ2-1	CASSLSSNNEQFF	TGTGCCAGCAGTTTAAGCAGCAACAATGAGCAGTTCTTC
TRBV3-1/TRBV3-2	.	.	TRBJ1-2	CASSGDGYHGYTF	TGTGCCAGCAGTGGAGACGGCTACCATGGCTACACCTTC
TRBV28	.	.	TRBJ1-2	CASRTLYGYTF	TGTGCCAGCAGGACCCTCTATGGCTACACCTTC
TRBV28	.	.	TRBJ1-2	CASSRPDSRGYTF	TGTGCCAGCAGTCGCCCGGACAGTCGTGGCTACACCTTC
TRBV4-1	.	.	TRBJ1-4	CASSQLGAPNEKLFF	TGCGCCAGCAGCCAACTAGGCGCTCCCAATGAAAAACTGTTTTTT
TRBV29-1	.	.	TRBJ1-2	CSVALTGGYTF	TGCAGCGTTGCTCTTACAGGCGGCTACACCTTC
TRBV24-1	.	.	TRBJ2-1	CATSEYRVGEQFF	TGTGCCACCAGTGAGTACAGGGTGGGCGAGCAGTTCTTC
TRBV11-1	TRBD2	.	TRBJ2-3	CASSRTSGGNTDTQYF	TGTGCCAGCAGCCGGACTAGCGGGGGGAACACAGATACGCAGTATTTT
TRBV6-1	.	.	TRBJ1-4	CASSEKGVRGTNEKLFF	TGTGCCAGCAGTGAAAAAGGGGTCAGGGGAACTAATGAAAAACTGTTTTTT
TRBV4-1	.	.	TRBJ1-2	CASSQDGQNYGYTF	TGCGCCAGCAGCCAAGATGGGCAGAACTATGGCTACACCTTC
TRBV3-1/TRBV3-2	.	.	TRBJ2-1	CASSQDPFDEQFF	TGTGCCAGCAGCCAAGATCCTTTTGATGAGCAGTTCTTC
TRBV29-1	TRBD2	once	TRBJ2-1	CSARSYMTSVHYNEQFF	TGCAGCGCCCGAAGTTACATGACTAGCGTACACTACAATGAGCAGTTCTTC
TRBV3-1/TRBV3-2	.	.	TRBJ2-2	CASSLRNTGELFF	TGTGCCAGCAGCCTAAGGAACACCGGGGAGCTGTTTTTT
TRBV5-8	.	.	TRBJ2-5	CASSLLWAGESSQETQYF	TGTGCCAGCAGCTTGCTTTGGGCAGGGGAGTCTAGCCAAGAGACCCAGTACTTC